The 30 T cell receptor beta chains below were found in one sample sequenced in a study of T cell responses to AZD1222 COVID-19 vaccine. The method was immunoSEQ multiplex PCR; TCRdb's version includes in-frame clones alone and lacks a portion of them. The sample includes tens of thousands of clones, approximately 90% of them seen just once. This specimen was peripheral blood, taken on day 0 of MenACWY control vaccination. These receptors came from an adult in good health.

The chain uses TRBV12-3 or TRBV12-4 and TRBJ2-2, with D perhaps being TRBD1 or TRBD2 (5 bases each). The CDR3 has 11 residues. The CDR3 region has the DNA TGTGGTACAGGAGGCATCGGGGAGCTGTTTTTT. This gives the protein CGTGGIGELFF.

The CDR3, as DNA: TGCGCCAGCAGTCCCGGGACGGGAGGCGATACGCAGTATTTT. Translating it yields CASSPGTGGDTQYF. The V gene is TRBV5-1, the J gene TRBJ2-3; 7 nucleotides agree with TRBD2. Losses at the gene ends were 5 bases for V and 6 bases for J; bases not matched to a gene: 9. CDR3 size: 14 residues. Germline V CDR1 and CDR2: SGHRS, YFSETQ.

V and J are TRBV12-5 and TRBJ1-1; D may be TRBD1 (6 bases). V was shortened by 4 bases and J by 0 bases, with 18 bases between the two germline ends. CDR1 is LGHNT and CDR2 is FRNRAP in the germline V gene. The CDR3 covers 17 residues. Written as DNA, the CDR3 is TGTGCTAGTGGTTACCTCCCCGGGGGCCTCATGAACACTGAAGCTTTCTTT. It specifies CASGYLPGGLMNTEAFF. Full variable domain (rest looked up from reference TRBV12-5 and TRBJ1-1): DARVTQTPRHKVTEMGQEVTMRCQPILGHNTVFWYRQTMMQGLELLAYFRNRAPLDDSGMPKDRFSAEMPDATLATLKIQPSEPRDSAVYFCASGYLPGGLMNTEAFFGQGTRLTVV.

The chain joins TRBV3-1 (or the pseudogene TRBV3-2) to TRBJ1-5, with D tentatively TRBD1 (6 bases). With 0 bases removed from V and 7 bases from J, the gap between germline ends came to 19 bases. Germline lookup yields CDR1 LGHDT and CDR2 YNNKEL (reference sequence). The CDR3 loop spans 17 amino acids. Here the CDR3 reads CASSQDGRRGGRQPQHF. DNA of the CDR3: TGTGCCAGCAGCCAAGACGGCCGCAGGGGAGGTAGGCAGCCCCAGCATTTT.

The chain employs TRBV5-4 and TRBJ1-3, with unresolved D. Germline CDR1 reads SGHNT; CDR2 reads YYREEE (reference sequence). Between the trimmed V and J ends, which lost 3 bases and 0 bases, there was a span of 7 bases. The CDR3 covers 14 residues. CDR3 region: CASSSAGSGNTIYF. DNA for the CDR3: TGTGCCAGCAGCTCTGCGGGCTCTGGAAACACCATATATTTT.

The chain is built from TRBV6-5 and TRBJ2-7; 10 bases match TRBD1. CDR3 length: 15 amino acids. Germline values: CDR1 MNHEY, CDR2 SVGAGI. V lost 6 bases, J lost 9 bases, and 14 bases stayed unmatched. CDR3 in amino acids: CASRGTGDIFTGQYF. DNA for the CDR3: TGTGCCAGCAGGGGGACAGGGGATATCTTTACGGGGCAGTACTTC.

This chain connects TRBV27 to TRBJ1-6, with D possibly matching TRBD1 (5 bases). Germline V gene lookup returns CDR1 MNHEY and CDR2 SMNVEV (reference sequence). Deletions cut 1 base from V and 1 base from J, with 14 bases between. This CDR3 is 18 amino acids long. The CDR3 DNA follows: TGTGCCAGCAGTTTATATTTTCAGGGAGAGTCCTATAATTCACCCCTCCACTTT. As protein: CASSLYFQGESYNSPLHF.

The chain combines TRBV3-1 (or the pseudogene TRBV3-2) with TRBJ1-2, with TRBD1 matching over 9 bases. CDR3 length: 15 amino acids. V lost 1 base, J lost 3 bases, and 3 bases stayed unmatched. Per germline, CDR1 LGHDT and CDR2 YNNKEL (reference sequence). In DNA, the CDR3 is TGTGCCAGCAGCCAAGGATGGGACAGGGACTATGGCTACACCTTC. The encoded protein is CASSQGWDRDYGYTF.

For the CDR3, the DNA is TGTGCTAGTGGTTTGTCGGAGGGGACAGGGTCCTCCTATAATTCACCCCTCCACTTT. Translating gives CASGLSEGTGSSYNSPLHF. The chain combines TRBV12-5 with TRBJ1-6; TRBD1 matches at 9 bases. CDR1 is LGHNT, CDR2 FRNRAP, per germline. This CDR3 spans 19 amino acids. V trimming: 2 bases; J trimming: 0 bases; junction bases outside the gene matches: 8.

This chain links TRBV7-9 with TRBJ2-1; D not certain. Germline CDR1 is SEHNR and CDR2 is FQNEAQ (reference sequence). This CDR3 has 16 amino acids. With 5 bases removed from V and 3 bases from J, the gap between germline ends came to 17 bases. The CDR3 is CASSPASGFRYNEQFF. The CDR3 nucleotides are TGTGCCAGCAGCCCAGCAAGTGGTTTCCGCTACAATGAGCAGTTCTTC.

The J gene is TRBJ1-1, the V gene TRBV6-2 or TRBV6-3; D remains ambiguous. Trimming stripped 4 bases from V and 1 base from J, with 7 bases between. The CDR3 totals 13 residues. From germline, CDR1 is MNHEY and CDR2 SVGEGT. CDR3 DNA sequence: TGTGCCAGCAGTTGGGTGACGAACACTGAAGCTTTCTTT. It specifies CASSWVTNTEAFF.

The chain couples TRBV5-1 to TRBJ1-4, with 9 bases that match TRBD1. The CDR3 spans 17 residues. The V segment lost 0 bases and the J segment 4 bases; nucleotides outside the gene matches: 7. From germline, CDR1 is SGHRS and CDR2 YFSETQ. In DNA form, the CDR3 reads TGCGCCAGCAGCTTGGATTGGGGGACAGGGCTTAATGAAAAACTGTTTTTT. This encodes CASSLDWGTGLNEKLFF.

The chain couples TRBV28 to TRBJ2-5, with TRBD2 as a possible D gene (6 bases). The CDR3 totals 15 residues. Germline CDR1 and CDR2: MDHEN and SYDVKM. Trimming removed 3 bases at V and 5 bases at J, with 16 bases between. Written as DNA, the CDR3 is TGTGCCAGCAGTTTGATGGAGGGGCTAGGGGAGACCCAGTACTTC. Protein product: CASSLMEGLGETQYF.

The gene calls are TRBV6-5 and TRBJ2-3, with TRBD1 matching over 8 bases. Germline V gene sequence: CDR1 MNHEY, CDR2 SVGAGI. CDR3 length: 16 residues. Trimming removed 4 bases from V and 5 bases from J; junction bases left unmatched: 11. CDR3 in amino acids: CASSSSTGGLGDTQYF. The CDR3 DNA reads TGTGCCAGCAGTTCATCTACAGGGGGATTGGGAGATACGCAGTATTTT.

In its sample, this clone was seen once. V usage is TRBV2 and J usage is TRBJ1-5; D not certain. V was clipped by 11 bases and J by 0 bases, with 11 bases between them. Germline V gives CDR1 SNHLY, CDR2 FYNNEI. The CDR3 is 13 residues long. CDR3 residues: CAGTRNSNQPQHF. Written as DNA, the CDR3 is TGTGCCGGAACAAGGAATAGCAATCAGCCCCAGCATTTT.

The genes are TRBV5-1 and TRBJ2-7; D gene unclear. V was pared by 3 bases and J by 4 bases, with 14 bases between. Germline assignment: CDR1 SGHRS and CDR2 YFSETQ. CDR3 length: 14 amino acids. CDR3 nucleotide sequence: TGCGCCAGCAGCTCCCTCGGGTCGACGTACGAGCAGTACTTC. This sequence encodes CASSSLGSTYEQYF.

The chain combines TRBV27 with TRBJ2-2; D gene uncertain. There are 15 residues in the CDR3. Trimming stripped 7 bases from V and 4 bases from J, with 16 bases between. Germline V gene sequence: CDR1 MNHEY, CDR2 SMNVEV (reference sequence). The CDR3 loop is CASTFPRTGTGELFF. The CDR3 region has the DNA TGTGCCAGCACCTTCCCCCGGACGGGCACCGGGGAGCTGTTTTTT.

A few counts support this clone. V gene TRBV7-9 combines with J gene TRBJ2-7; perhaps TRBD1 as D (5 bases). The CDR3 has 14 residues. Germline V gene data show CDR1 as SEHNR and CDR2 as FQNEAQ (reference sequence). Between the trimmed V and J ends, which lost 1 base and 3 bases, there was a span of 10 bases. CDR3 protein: CASSLGWGGYEQYF. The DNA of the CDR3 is TGTGCCAGCAGCTTAGGCTGGGGCGGCTACGAGCAGTACTTC.

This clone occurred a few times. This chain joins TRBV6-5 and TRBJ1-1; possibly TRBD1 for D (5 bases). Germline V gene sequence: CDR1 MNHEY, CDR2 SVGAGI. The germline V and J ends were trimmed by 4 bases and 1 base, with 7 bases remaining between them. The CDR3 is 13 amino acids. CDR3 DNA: TGTGCCAGCAGTTTTGGACAGAACACTGAAGCTTTCTTT. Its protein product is CASSFGQNTEAFF.

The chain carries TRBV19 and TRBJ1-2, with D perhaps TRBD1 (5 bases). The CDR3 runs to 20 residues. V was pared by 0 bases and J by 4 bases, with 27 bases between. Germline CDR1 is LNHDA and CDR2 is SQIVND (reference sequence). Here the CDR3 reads CASSIDRGSSLMRDFYGYTF. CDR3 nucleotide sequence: TGTGCCAGTAGTATAGATCGGGGGTCTTCACTCATGAGGGACTTCTATGGCTACACCTTC.

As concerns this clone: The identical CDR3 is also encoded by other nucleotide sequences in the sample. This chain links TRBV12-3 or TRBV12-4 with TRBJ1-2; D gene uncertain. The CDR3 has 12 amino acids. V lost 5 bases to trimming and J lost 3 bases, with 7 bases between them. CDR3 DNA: TGTGCCAGCAGTCTGACGGACTATGGCTACACCTTC. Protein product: CASSLTDYGYTF.

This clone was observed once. In DNA form, the CDR3 reads TGTGCCAGCAGCCAAGGCGCCCCGGGACTAGCGGGGACCTACGAGCAGTACTTC. Its translation: CASSQGAPGLAGTYEQYF. The V and J genes are TRBV3-1 (or the pseudogene TRBV3-2) and TRBJ2-7; 13 nucleotides align to TRBD2. The J segment lost 2 bases and the V segment lost 1 base, leaving 8 bases of the junction unmatched. CDR1 and CDR2 from the germline V gene are LGHDT and YNNKEL (reference sequence). The CDR3 spans 18 residues.

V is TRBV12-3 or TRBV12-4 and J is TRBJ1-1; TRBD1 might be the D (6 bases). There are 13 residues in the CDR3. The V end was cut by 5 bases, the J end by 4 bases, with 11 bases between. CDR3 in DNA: TGTGCCAGCAGTCCCACAGGGATCACTGAAGCTTTCTTT. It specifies CASSPTGITEAFF.

The CDR3, as DNA: TGTGCCAGCTCACTGGCACCCTCCGGGGCAGATACGCAGTATTTT. It encodes CASSLAPSGADTQYF. The genes are TRBV18 and TRBJ2-3; D might be TRBD2 (5 bases). Trimming cost V 4 bases and J 4 bases, with 15 bases left between them. The CDR3 is made up of 15 amino acids. Germline loops: CDR1 KGHSH, CDR2 LQKENI.

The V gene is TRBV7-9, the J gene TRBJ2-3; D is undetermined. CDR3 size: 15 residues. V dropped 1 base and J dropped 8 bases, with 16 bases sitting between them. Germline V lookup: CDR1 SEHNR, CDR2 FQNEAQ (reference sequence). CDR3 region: CASSLGRVEPGTQYF. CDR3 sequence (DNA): TGTGCCAGCAGCTTAGGCCGAGTCGAACCGGGTACGCAGTATTTT.

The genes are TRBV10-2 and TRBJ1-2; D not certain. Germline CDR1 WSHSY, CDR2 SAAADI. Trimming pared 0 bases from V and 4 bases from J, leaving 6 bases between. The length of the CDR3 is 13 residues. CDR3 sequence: CASSESSRYGYTF. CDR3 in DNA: TGCGCCAGCAGTGAGTCATCCCGCTATGGCTACACCTTC.

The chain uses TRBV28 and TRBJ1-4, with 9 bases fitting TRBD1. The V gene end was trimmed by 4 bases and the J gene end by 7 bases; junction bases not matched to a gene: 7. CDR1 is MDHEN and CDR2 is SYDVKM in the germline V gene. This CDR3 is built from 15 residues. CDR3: CASSSTGTGSEKLFF. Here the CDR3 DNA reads TGTGCCAGCAGTTCCACCGGGACAGGGAGTGAAAAACTGTTTTTT.

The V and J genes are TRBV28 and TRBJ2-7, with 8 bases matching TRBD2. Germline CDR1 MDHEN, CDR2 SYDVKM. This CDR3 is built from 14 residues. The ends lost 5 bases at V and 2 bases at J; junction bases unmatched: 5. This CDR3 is CASSTSGGPYEQYF. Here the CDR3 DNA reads TGTGCCAGCAGTACTAGCGGAGGCCCCTACGAGCAGTACTTC.

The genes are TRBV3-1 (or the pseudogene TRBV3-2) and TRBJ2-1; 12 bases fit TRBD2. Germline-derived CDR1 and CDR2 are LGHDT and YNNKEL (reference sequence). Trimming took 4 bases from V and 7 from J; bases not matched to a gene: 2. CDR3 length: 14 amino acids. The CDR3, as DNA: TGTGCCAGCAGCCCCGGGACTAGCGGGAATGAGCAGTTCTTC. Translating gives CASSPGTSGNEQFF.

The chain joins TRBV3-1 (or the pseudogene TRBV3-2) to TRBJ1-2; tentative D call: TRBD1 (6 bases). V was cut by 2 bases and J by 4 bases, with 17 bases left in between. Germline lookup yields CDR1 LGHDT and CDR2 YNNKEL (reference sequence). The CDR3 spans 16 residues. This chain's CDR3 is CASSQSYRERGYGYTF. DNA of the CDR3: TGTGCCAGCAGCCAATCTTACAGGGAAAGGGGCTATGGCTACACCTTC.